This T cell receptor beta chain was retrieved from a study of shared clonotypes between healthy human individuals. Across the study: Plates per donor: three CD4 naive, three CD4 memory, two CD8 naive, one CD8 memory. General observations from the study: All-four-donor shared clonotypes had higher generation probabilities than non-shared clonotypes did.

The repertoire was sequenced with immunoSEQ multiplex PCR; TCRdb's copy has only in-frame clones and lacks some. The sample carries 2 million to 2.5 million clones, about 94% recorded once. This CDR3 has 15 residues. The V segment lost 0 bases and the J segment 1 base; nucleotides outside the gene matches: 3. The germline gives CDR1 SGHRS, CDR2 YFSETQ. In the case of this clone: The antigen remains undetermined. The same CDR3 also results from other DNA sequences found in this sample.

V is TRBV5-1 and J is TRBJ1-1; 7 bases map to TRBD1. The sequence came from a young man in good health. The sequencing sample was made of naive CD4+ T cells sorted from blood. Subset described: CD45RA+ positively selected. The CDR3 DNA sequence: TGCGCCAGCAGCTTGGAGACAGGGAGGAACACTGAAGCTTTCTTT. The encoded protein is CASSLETGRNTEAFF.